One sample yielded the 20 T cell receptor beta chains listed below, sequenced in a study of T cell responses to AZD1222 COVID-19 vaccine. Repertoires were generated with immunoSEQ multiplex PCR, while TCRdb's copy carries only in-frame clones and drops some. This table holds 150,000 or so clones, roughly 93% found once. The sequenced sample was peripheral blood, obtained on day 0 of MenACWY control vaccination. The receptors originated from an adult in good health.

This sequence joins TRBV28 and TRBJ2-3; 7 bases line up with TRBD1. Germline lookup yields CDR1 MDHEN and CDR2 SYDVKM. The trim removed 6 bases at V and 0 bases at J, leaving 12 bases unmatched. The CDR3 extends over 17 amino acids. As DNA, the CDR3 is TGTGCCAGCAGCCCTCCCCTGACAGGGACGAGCACAGATACGCAGTATTTT. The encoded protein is CASSPPLTGTSTDTQYF.

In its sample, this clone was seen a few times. The CDR3 sequence: CASSTYAGVTNTGELFF. The CDR3 bases are TGTGCCAGCAGCACCTATGCGGGAGTAACGAACACCGGGGAGCTGTTTTTT. The rearrangement uses TRBV7-9 and TRBJ2-2; 7 nucleotides match TRBD2. Germline V lookup: CDR1 SEHNR, CDR2 FQNEAQ (reference sequence). Trimming took 5 bases from V and 0 from J; bases not matched to a gene: 9. This CDR3 is built from 17 residues.

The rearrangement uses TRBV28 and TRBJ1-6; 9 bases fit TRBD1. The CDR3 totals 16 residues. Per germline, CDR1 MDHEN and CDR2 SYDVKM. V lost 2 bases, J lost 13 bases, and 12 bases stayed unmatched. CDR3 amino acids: CASSLPLQGALIPLHF. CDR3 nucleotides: TGTGCCAGCAGTTTACCTCTACAGGGGGCCCTAATCCCCCTCCACTTT.

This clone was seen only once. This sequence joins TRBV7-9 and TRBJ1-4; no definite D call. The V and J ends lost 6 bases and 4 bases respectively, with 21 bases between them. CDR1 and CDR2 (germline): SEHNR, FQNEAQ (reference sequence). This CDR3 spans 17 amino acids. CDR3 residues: CASSSLGGGPRNEKLFF. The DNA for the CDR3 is TGTGCCAGCAGTTCTTTGGGCGGCGGACCGCGTAATGAAAAACTGTTTTTT.

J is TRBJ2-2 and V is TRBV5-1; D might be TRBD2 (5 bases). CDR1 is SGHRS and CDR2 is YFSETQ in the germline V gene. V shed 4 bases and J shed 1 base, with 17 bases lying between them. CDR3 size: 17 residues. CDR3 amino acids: CASSERGLGLNTGELFF. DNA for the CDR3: TGCGCCAGCAGCGAACGGGGTTTGGGTCTGAACACCGGGGAGCTGTTTTTT. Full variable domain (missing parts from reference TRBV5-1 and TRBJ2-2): KAGVTQTPRYLIKTRGQQVTLSCSPISGHRSVSWYQQTPGQGLQFLFEYFSETQRNKGNFPGRFSGRQFSNSRSEMNVSTLELGDSALYLCASSERGLGLNTGELFFGEGSRLTVL.

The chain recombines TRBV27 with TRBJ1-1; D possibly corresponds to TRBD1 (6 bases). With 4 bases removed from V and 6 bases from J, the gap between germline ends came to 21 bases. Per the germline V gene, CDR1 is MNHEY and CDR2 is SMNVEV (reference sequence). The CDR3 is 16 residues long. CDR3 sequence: CASSWGRGTLVAEAFF. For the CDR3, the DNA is TGTGCCAGCAGTTGGGGAAGGGGGACCCTGGTCGCTGAAGCTTTCTTT.

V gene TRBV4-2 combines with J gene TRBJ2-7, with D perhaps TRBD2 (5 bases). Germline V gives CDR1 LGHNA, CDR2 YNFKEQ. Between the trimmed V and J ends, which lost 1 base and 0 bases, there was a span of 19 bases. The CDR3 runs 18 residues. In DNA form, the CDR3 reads TGTGCCAGCAGCCAAGTACATCCGGGGTTTCAGCGCTCCTACGAGCAGTACTTC. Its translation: CASSQVHPGFQRSYEQYF.

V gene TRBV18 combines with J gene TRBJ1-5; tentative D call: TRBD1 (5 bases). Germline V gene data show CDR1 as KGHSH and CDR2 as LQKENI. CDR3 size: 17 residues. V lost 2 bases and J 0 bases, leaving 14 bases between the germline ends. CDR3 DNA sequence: TGTGCCAGCTCACCAGGGGGTCAAATTTATAGCAATCAGCCCCAGCATTTT. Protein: CASSPGGQIYSNQPQHF. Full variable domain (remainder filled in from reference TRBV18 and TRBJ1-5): NAGVMQNPRHLVRRRGQEARLRCSPMKGHSHVYWYRQLPEEGLKFMVYLQKENIIDESGMPKERFSAEFPKEGPSILRIQQVVRGDSAAYFCASSPGGQIYSNQPQHFGDGTRLSIL.

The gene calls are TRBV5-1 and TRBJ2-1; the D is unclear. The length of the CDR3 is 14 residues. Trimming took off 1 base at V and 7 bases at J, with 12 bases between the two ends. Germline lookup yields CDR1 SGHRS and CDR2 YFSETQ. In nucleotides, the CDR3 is TGCGCCAGCAGCTTGCTTGAGACTCCTAATGAGCAGTTCTTC. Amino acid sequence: CASSLLETPNEQFF. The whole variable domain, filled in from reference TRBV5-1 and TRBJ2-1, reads KAGVTQTPRYLIKTRGQQVTLSCSPISGHRSVSWYQQTPGQGLQFLFEYFSETQRNKGNFPGRFSGRQFSNSRSEMNVSTLELGDSALYLCASSLLETPNEQFFGPGTRLTVL.

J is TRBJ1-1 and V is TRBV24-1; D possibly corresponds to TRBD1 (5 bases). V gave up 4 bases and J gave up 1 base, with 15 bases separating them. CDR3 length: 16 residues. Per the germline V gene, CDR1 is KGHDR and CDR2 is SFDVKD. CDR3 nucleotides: TGTGCCACCAGTGACGGAGCCCTCGGGACGAACACTGAAGCTTTCTTT. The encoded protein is CATSDGALGTNTEAFF.

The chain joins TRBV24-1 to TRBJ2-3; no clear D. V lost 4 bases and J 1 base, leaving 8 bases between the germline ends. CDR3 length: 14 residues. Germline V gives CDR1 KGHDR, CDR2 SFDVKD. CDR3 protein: CATSDQLGTDTQYF. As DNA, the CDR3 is TGTGCCACCAGTGACCAACTCGGCACAGATACGCAGTATTTT.

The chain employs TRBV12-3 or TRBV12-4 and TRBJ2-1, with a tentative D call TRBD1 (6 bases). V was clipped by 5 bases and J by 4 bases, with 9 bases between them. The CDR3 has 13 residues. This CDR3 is CASSRQVYNEQFF. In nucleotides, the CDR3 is TGTGCCAGCAGTCGACAGGTATACAATGAGCAGTTCTTC.

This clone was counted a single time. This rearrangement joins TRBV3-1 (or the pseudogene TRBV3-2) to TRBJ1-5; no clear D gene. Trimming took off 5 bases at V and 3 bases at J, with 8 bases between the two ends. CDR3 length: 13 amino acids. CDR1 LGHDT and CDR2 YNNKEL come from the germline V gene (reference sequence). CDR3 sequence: CASSAGYNQPQHF. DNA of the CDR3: TGTGCCAGCAGCGCAGGATACAATCAGCCCCAGCATTTT.

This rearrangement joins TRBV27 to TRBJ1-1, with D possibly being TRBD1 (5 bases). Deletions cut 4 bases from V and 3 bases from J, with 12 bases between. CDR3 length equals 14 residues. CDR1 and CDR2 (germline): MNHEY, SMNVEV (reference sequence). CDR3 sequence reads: CASSSGTGYTEAFF. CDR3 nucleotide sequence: TGTGCCAGCAGTTCCGGGACGGGGTACACTGAAGCTTTCTTT.

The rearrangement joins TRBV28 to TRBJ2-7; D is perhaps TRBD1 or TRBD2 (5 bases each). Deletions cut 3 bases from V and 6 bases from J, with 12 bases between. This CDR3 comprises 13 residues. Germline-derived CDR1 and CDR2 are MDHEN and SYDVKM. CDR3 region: CASSLWGSGEQYF. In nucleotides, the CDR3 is TGTGCCAGCAGTTTGTGGGGGAGCGGCGAGCAGTACTTC.

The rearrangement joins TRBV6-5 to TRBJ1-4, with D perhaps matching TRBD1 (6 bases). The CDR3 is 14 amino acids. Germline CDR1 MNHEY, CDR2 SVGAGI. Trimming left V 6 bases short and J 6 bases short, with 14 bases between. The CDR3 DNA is TGTGCCAGCAGCTTCGACAGGAGTGATGAAAAACTGTTTTTT. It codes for CASSFDRSDEKLFF.

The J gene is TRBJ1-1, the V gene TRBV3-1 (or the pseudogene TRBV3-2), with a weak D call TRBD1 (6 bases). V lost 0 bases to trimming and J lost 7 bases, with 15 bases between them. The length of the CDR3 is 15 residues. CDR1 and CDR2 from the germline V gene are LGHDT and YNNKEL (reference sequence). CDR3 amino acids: CASSQDLLGAGEAFF. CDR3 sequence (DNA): TGTGCCAGCAGCCAAGATCTCCTGGGGGCAGGTGAAGCTTTCTTT.

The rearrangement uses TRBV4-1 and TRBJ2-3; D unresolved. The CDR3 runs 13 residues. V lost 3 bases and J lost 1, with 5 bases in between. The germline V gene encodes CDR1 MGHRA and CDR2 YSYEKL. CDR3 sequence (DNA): TGCGCCAGCAGCCAGGTCGGCACAGATACGCAGTATTTT. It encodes CASSQVGTDTQYF.

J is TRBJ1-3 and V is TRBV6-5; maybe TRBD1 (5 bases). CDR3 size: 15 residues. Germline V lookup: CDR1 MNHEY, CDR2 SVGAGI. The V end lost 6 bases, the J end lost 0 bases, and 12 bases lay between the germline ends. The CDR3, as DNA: TGTGCCAGCAGACAGGACCGAAACTCTGGAAACACCATATATTTT. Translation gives CASRQDRNSGNTIYF.

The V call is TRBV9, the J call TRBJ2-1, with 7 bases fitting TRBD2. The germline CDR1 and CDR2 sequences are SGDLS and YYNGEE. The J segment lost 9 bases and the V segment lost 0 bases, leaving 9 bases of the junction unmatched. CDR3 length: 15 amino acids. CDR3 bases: TGTGCCAGCAGCGTAGGTTGGACTAGTGGGAGTGAGCAGTTCTTC. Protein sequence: CASSVGWTSGSEQFF.